Following are 28 T cell receptor beta chains from one sample sequenced in a study of beta chain features in type 1 diabetes. Expressed TCRB transcripts were sequenced after all isolated RNA was converted to cDNA. The data were produced by immunoSEQ multiplex PCR, yet TCRdb's version contains in-frame clones alone and is incomplete. The table shows under 300,000 clones, with around a quarter occurring only once. Sequencing was performed on central memory CD4+ T cells from blood. These receptors were obtained from a man aged 30 to 45 in good health.

This clone turned up a few times. This chain's CDR3 is CASSVVQPGGTGELFF. CDR3 nucleotides: TGTGCCAGCAGCGTAGTTCAACCGGGTGGGACCGGGGAGCTGTTTTTT. The chain recombines TRBV9 with TRBJ2-2, with D hard to call. There are 16 residues in the CDR3. Germline V lookup: CDR1 SGDLS, CDR2 YYNGEE. Trimming took off 0 bases at V and 5 bases at J, with 14 bases between the two ends.

The genes are TRBV27 and TRBJ1-1; D unresolved. Germline V lookup: CDR1 MNHEY, CDR2 SMNVEV (reference sequence). The CDR3 loop spans 13 amino acids. The V end was cut by 2 bases, the J end by 1 base, with 5 bases between. The CDR3 protein is CASSLQRNTEAFF. The CDR3 DNA reads TGTGCCAGCAGTTTACAACGGAACACTGAAGCTTTCTTT.

This clone came up many times. The J gene is TRBJ2-1, the V gene TRBV5-1, with TRBD1 identical over 8 bases. CDR1 is SGHRS, CDR2 YFSETQ, per germline. Trimming at V came to 4 bases and at J to 12 bases, leaving 15 bases not matched to a gene. CDR3 length: 15 residues. The CDR3 protein is CASSPGQGRQSGQFF. DNA of the CDR3: TGCGCCAGCAGCCCTGGACAGGGAAGGCAATCGGGGCAGTTCTTC. The full variable domain, completed using reference TRBV5-1 and TRBJ2-1, is KAGVTQTPRYLIKTRGQQVTLSCSPISGHRSVSWYQQTPGQGLQFLFEYFSETQRNKGNFPGRFSGRQFSNSRSEMNVSTLELGDSALYLCASSPGQGRQSGQFFGPGTRLTVL.

This clone showed up many times. Other DNA sequences of this sample code for an identical CDR3. The chain employs TRBV7-9 and TRBJ2-1; D unclear. V was pared by 3 bases and J by 0 bases, with 3 bases between. The CDR3 contains 13 residues. Germline V gene data show CDR1 as SEHNR and CDR2 as FQNEAQ (reference sequence). The CDR3 nucleotides are TGTGCCAGCAGCTTCTCCTCCTACAATGAGCAGTTCTTC. As protein: CASSFSSYNEQFF.

This clone appeared a few times. CDR3 bases: TGTGCCAGCAGCGGGACAGATATTGGAGAGACCCAGTACTTC. It yields the protein CASSGTDIGETQYF. The genes are TRBV5-6 and TRBJ2-5; 7 positions agree with TRBD1. The CDR3 is 14 amino acids. With 4 bases clipped from V and 4 bases from J, the junction kept 7 bases outside the gene matches. The germline V gene encodes CDR1 SGHDT and CDR2 YYEEEE.

This clone was counted many times. V is TRBV7-2 and J is TRBJ1-2, with TRBD1 as a possible D gene (6 bases). V lost 0 bases to trimming and J lost 6 bases, with 11 bases between them. This CDR3 is 14 amino acids long. Germline loops: CDR1 SGHTA, CDR2 FQGNSA. CDR3 residues: CASSLAGRGNGYTF. CDR3 nucleotides: TGTGCCAGCAGCTTAGCCGGCAGGGGAAATGGCTACACCTTC.

The sample holds a few counts of this clone. V is TRBV10-2 and J is TRBJ1-4, with a weak D call TRBD1 (5 bases). Trimming pared 2 bases from V and 0 bases from J, leaving 7 bases between. The CDR3 contains 15 residues. Germline loops: CDR1 WSHSY, CDR2 SAAADI. The CDR3 reads CASSEQGPTNEKLFF. Written as DNA, the CDR3 is TGCGCCAGCAGTGAGCAGGGCCCAACTAATGAAAAACTGTTTTTT.

The V call is TRBV7-9, the J call TRBJ2-7, with D possibly matching TRBD2 (5 bases). The CDR3 covers 14 residues. Trimming removed 4 bases at V and 0 bases at J, with 10 bases between. Germline V gene sequence: CDR1 SEHNR, CDR2 FQNEAQ (reference sequence). DNA for the CDR3: TGTGCCAGCAGCTCCTCGGGGAGCTCCTACGAGCAGTACTTC. It specifies CASSSSGSSYEQYF.

The V call is TRBV27, the J call TRBJ2-3, with D possibly matching TRBD1 (6 bases). CDR3 length: 14 residues. V dropped 5 bases and J dropped 5 bases, with 14 bases sitting between them. CDR1 and CDR2 (germline): MNHEY, SMNVEV (reference sequence). DNA of the CDR3: TGTGCCAGCAGTCCCCGGACAGTTCAAGATACGCAGTATTTT. This codes for CASSPRTVQDTQYF.

The V call is TRBV4-2, the J call TRBJ2-7; maybe TRBD1 (5 bases). Germline V lookup: CDR1 LGHNA, CDR2 YNFKEQ. The ends were cut back, 5 bases at V and 5 bases at J, with 16 bases in the middle. The CDR3 has 14 amino acids. The CDR3 coding sequence is TGTGCCAGCAGCGTAGTAGGGGCAGGTAACGAGCAGTACTTC. This codes for CASSVVGAGNEQYF.

This clone occurred a few times. The chain carries TRBV7-9 and TRBJ2-5; D possibly corresponds to TRBD2 (5 bases). Germline V gene sequence: CDR1 SEHNR, CDR2 FQNEAQ (reference sequence). The V end was cut by 0 bases, the J end by 4 bases, with 12 bases between. The CDR3 spans 15 residues. The CDR3: CASSLAVGVGETQYF. The DNA of the CDR3 is TGTGCCAGCAGCTTAGCGGTGGGAGTCGGAGAGACCCAGTACTTC.

This clone was found a few times. The chain is built from TRBV30 and TRBJ1-5; a possible D gene is TRBD1 (6 bases). The germline V gene has CDR1 GTSNPN and CDR2 SVGIG (reference sequence). The CDR3 is 16 amino acids. The V gene lost 3 bases and the J gene lost 1 base, with 16 bases spanning the gap. CDR3 in amino acids: CAWSRGAGISNQPQHF. The CDR3 DNA follows: TGTGCCTGGAGCCGGGGGGCAGGGATCAGCAATCAGCCCCAGCATTTT.

This chain joins TRBV11-1 and TRBJ2-5; D unclear. Between the trimmed V and J ends, which lost 2 bases and 5 bases, there was a span of 9 bases. The germline V gene encodes CDR1 SGHAT and CDR2 FQDESV (reference sequence). CDR3 length: 13 residues. The CDR3 bases are TGTGCCAGCAGCTTACGACCGACGGAGACCCAGTACTTC. As protein: CASSLRPTETQYF.

This clone came up a few times. This chain uses TRBV29-1 with TRBJ2-2, with 10 bases aligning to TRBD1. The CDR3 runs to 14 residues. V shed 6 bases and J 7 bases; nucleotides not matched to a gene: 8. Germline CDR1 SQVTM, CDR2 ANQGSEA. CDR3 bases: TGCAGCGTCGGACAGGGGGGATATAGCGGGGAGCTGTTTTTT. Residues: CSVGQGGYSGELFF.

The chain has TRBV9 and TRBJ1-3; TRBD1 aligns across 7 bases. The ends lost 4 bases at V and 9 bases at J; junction bases unmatched: 10. The CDR3 contains 14 residues. The germline V gene encodes CDR1 SGDLS and CDR2 YYNGEE. The CDR3 coding sequence is TGTGCCAGCAGCCCCCGAAGAGGGGGCGGCACCATATATTTT. Its translation is CASSPRRGGGTIYF.

The chain links TRBV7-2 to TRBJ2-7; tentatively, D is TRBD2 (6 bases). Germline V CDR1 and CDR2: SGHTA, FQGNSA. The CDR3 is 13 residues long. V lost 5 bases to trimming and J lost 4 bases, with 12 bases between them. This CDR3 reads CASSAGGGYEQYF. For the CDR3, the DNA is TGTGCCAGCAGCGCCGGGGGTGGGTACGAGCAGTACTTC.

The chain links TRBV7-7 to TRBJ2-3; no firm D call. The ends were cut back, 4 bases at V and 2 bases at J, with 7 bases in the middle. Per germline, CDR1 SSHAT and CDR2 FNYEAQ (reference sequence). The CDR3 is made up of 13 amino acids. The CDR3 sequence: CASSSGPTDTQYF. The DNA for the CDR3 is TGTGCCAGCAGCTCCGGACCCACAGATACGCAGTATTTT.

This clone has ten or more counts. An end of the junction does not agree with germline; a read error may underlie this. The genes are TRBV18 and TRBJ2-7, with D possibly matching TRBD2 (5 bases). The CDR3 contains 12 residues. The germline V gene encodes CDR1 KGHSH and CDR2 LQKENI. The CDR3 loop reads CASSPDSSEQYF. In DNA, the CDR3 is TGTGCCAGCTCACCGGACTCCTCCGAGCAGTACTTC. Full variable domain (rest looked up from reference TRBV18 and TRBJ2-7): NAGVMQNPRHLVRRRGQEARLRCSPMKGHSHVYWYRQLPEEGLKFMVYLQKENIIDESGMPKERFSAEFPKEGPSILRIQQVVRGDSAAYFCASSPDSSEQYFGPGTRLTVT.

The chain has TRBV5-1 and TRBJ1-2, with a possible D match to TRBD1 (5 bases). Between the trimmed V and J ends, which lost 0 bases and 2 bases, there was a span of 5 bases. This CDR3 contains 13 residues. Germline V lookup: CDR1 SGHRS, CDR2 YFSETQ. The CDR3: CASSLGQNYGYTF. Here the CDR3 DNA reads TGCGCCAGCAGCTTGGGACAGAACTATGGCTACACCTTC.

This clone was picked up many times. J is TRBJ2-5 and V is TRBV19; 10 nucleotides line up with TRBD2. With V trimmed by 6 bases and J by 2 bases, 3 bases remained unmatched. Germline values: CDR1 LNHDA, CDR2 SQIVND (reference sequence). The CDR3 covers 14 residues. The CDR3 DNA is TGTGCCAGTAGCCAACTAGCGGGACAAGAGACCCAGTACTTC. Translation: CASSQLAGQETQYF.

This clone was counted only a few times. The genes are TRBV30 and TRBJ1-2; D ambiguous. Trimming stripped 0 bases from V and 4 bases from J, with 9 bases between. CDR3 length: 13 amino acids. Germline CDR1 reads GTSNPN; CDR2 reads SVGIG (reference sequence). The DNA of the CDR3 is TGTGCCTGGAGTGTAGGCGGTATCTATGGCTACACCTTC. Translation: CAWSVGGIYGYTF.

The chain joins TRBV5-4 to TRBJ2-5; D perhaps matches TRBD1 (5 bases). The CDR3 covers 14 residues. Trimming stripped 2 bases from V and 3 bases from J, with 11 bases between. Germline loops: CDR1 SGHNT, CDR2 YYREEE (reference sequence). Here the CDR3 DNA reads TGTGCCAGCAGCTTTGGTCCAGGGAAAGAGACCCAGTACTTC. As protein: CASSFGPGKETQYF.

V usage is TRBV7-2 and J usage is TRBJ2-1, with a possible D match to TRBD1 (6 bases). The CDR3 is made up of 14 amino acids. Germline V lookup: CDR1 SGHTA, CDR2 FQGNSA. V shed 4 bases and J shed 8 bases, with 15 bases lying between them. The CDR3 DNA sequence: TGTGCCAGCAGCTCAGGCCAGGGGTGGGATGAGCAGTTCTTC. This sequence encodes CASSSGQGWDEQFF.

This clone was seen more than once but under ten times. The chain uses TRBV7-2 and TRBJ2-1; either TRBD1 or TRBD2 may supply D (5 bases each). The germline V and J ends were trimmed by 6 bases and 0 bases, with 12 bases remaining between them. Germline CDR1 reads SGHTA; CDR2 reads FQGNSA. This CDR3 is 15 amino acids long. As DNA, the CDR3 is TGTGCCAGCAGATACAGGCGGGCCTCCTACAATGAGCAGTTCTTC. This encodes CASRYRRASYNEQFF.

The V gene is TRBV7-2, the J gene TRBJ1-2, with D maybe TRBD1 (6 bases). The germline CDR1 and CDR2 sequences are SGHTA and FQGNSA. Deletions cut 1 base from V and 8 bases from J, with 14 bases between. The length of the CDR3 is 14 residues. The CDR3 region is CASSLGIGGVGYTF. The CDR3 nucleotides read TGTGCCAGCAGCTTAGGGATAGGGGGTGTAGGCTACACCTTC.

This clone was seen a few times. The chain combines TRBV30 with TRBJ2-6; no definite D call. The CDR3 has 14 amino acids. CDR1 is GTSNPN and CDR2 is SVGIG in the germline V gene (reference sequence). V was shortened by 5 bases and J by 0 bases, with 8 bases between the two germline ends. The CDR3 DNA is TGTGCCTGGGCTGCCCTCTCTGGGGCCAACGTCCTGACTTTC. It is translated as CAWAALSGANVLTF.

The V call is TRBV30, the J call TRBJ1-2; 7 nucleotides match TRBD1. This CDR3 is 13 amino acids long. The V segment lost 0 bases and the J segment 6 bases; nucleotides outside the gene matches: 4. The germline V gene has CDR1 GTSNPN and CDR2 SVGIG (reference sequence). CDR3: CAWSVQGRNGYTF. For the CDR3, the DNA is TGTGCCTGGAGTGTACAGGGGAGGAATGGCTACACCTTC. Variable domain in full (rest from reference TRBV30 and TRBJ1-2): SQTIHQWPATLVQPVGSPLSLECTVEGTSNPNLYWYRQAAGRGLQLLFYSVGIGQISSEVPQNLSASRPQDRQFILSSKKLLLSDSGFYLCAWSVQGRNGYTFGSGTRLTVV.

The chain is built from TRBV18 and TRBJ2-1; 10 bases align to TRBD1. J gave up 6 bases and V 3 bases, and 5 bases lay outside the gene matches. The CDR3 has 15 amino acids. CDR1 is KGHSH and CDR2 is LQKENI in the germline V gene. CDR3 DNA sequence: TGTGCCAGCTCACCTGGACAGGGGGAAGGCAATGAGCAGTTCTTC. Its protein is CASSPGQGEGNEQFF.